This T cell receptor beta chain was captured in a study of control samples from healthy donors and cancer patients. Method: immunoSEQ multiplex PCR; TCRdb's copy keeps in-frame clones and lacks some. This table holds tens of thousands of clones, 79% found once. This CDR3 has 14 amino acids. Germline CDR1 and CDR2: SEHNR and FQNEAQ (reference sequence). V dropped 4 bases and J dropped 4; count of bases not matched to a gene: 5. The sequence was collected from a man aged 55 to 70 with head and neck cancer. The chain carries TRBV7-9 and TRBJ2-7; the match to TRBD1 covers 9 bases. The specimen was PBMCs. Here the CDR3 reads CASSSRDREYEQYF. As DNA, the CDR3 is TGTGCCAGCAGCTCTCGGGACAGGGAGTACGAGCAGTACTTC.